This is a list of T cell receptor beta chains from one sample in a study of molecular identifiers for immune sequencing clone quantification. TCRdb itself ran the PCR reads through MiXCR, one entry per CDR3 protein. The table records roughly 630,000 distinct CDR3 sequences, 25% of them present only once. What was sequenced was naive CD8+ T cells from blood, with Jurkat cell RNA spiked in. These receptors were collected from a human donor in good health. Some libraries in this study had Jurkat cell RNA spiked in. The conserved cysteine and the conserved F or W are not part of the CDR3 here.

V | CDR3
TRBV27 | ASSLSVSLEQY
TRBV4-3 | AGSQGRGGSEQF
TRBV7-9 | ASSSDRGLADTQY
TRBV11-2 | ASSSNGGVSSYNSPLH
TRBV29-1 | SVKTEKNTIY
TRBV4-1 | ASSQDNRGSEQY
TRBV5-1 | ASSFAGGPMNEEF
TRBV12-3/TRBV12-4 | ASSSSLQGSQETLY
TRBV20-1 | SARDNRGREYYNEQF
TRBV2 | ASRSGQGGREAF
TRBV6-6 | ASNPWVPSNQPQH
TRBV19 | ASTRGTRTPNYGYT
TRBV7-9 | ASSLAGASGNTIC
TRBV4-3 | ASSQVAGGNQPQH
TRBV6-2/TRBV6-3 | AIGTVRGNQPQH
TRBV2 | ASSVSSSSTDTQY